These 9 T cell receptor beta chains came from one sample sequenced in a study of T cell changes during pregnancy in multiple sclerosis (dated 2019 in TCRdb). Libraries came from the immunoSEQ multiplex PCR assay. As stored in TCRdb, this immuneACCESS dataset retains in-frame rearrangements with V and J assigned. A fraction of the clones does not appear; measured against another copy, unresolved V genes explain less than half of the discrepancy, and the remainder lacks a known reason. Within this sample are approximately 54,000 clones, with 91% of them counted one time only. The ten largest clonotypes hold approximately 1.1% of the sample. The material sequenced was peripheral blood, taken after pregnancy. Source of these receptors: a female donor in good health, enrolled as a control in a pregnancy study.

This clone was counted a few times. The rearrangement joins TRBV7-6 to TRBJ1-5, with a possible D match to TRBD1 (6 bases). The CDR3 has 13 residues. V lost 5 bases and J lost 5, with 10 bases in between. From germline, CDR1 is SGHVS and CDR2 FNYEAQ. Here the CDR3 DNA reads TGTGCCAGCAGCGGACAGCCGGATCAGCCCCAGCATTTT. Its protein product is CASSGQPDQPQHF. Together with reference TRBV7-6 and TRBJ1-5, the CDR3 gives the full variable domain: GAGVSQSPRYKVTKRGQDVALRCDPISGHVSLYWYRQALGQGPEFLTYFNYEAQQDKSGLPNDRFSAERPEGSISTLTIQRTEQRDSAMYRCASSGQPDQPQHFGDGTRLSIL.

This chain links TRBV7-8 with TRBJ2-1; 14 nucleotides align to TRBD2. The CDR3 consists of 18 residues. Germline V CDR1 and CDR2: SGHVS, FQNEAQ. V lost 0 bases to trimming and J lost 7 bases; unmatched junction nucleotides: 8. The CDR3 region is CASSLAPRLAGGRNEQFF. CDR3 coding DNA: TGTGCCAGCAGCTTAGCGCCGCGACTAGCGGGAGGGCGGAATGAGCAGTTCTTC.

To note about this clone: The same CDR3 also results from other DNA sequences found in this sample. This chain joins TRBV4-2 and TRBJ2-3; no clear D gene. The V gene lost 0 bases and the J gene lost 5 bases, with 3 bases spanning the gap. Germline CDR1 and CDR2: LGHNA and YNFKEQ. The CDR3 is made up of 12 amino acids. The CDR3 DNA reads TGTGCCAGCAGCCAAGACCGAGATACGCAGTATTTT. Protein sequence: CASSQDRDTQYF.

The J gene is TRBJ1-1, the V gene TRBV9, with 9 bases fitting TRBD1. The V gene end was trimmed by 3 bases and the J gene end by 3 bases; junction bases not matched to a gene: 0. Germline lookup yields CDR1 SGDLS and CDR2 YYNGEE. The CDR3 is made up of 13 amino acids. The DNA for the CDR3 is TGTGCCAGCAGCGGGACAGGGGACACTGAAGCTTTCTTT. It translates to CASSGTGDTEAFF.

J is TRBJ2-2 and V is TRBV10-3; the match to TRBD2 covers 13 bases. The junction had 5 bases not matched to a gene; V was cut back by 7 bases and J by 6 bases. The CDR3 sequence is 15 residues long. Germline lookup yields CDR1 ENHRY and CDR2 SYGVKD. The chain's CDR3 is CAIKGLAGVPGELFF. CDR3 DNA: TGTGCCATCAAAGGACTAGCGGGAGTCCCCGGGGAGCTGTTTTTT.

This clone appeared a few times. The rearrangement links TRBV6-4 to TRBJ2-6, with a possible D match to TRBD2 (5 bases). Germline values: CDR1 MRHNA, CDR2 SNTAGT. The CDR3 consists of 16 residues. The V gene lost 3 bases and the J gene lost 0 bases, with 9 bases spanning the gap. CDR3 amino acids: CASSEAGFSGANVLTF. The CDR3 region has the DNA TGTGCCAGCAGTGAGGCGGGTTTCTCTGGGGCCAACGTCCTGACTTTC.

The chain uses TRBV5-1 and TRBJ2-1; 9 bases align to TRBD2. This CDR3 is built from 16 residues. Trimming cost V 4 bases and J 0 bases; bases outside gene matches: 5. In germline, CDR1 is SGHRS, CDR2 YFSETQ. CDR3 protein: CASSPYSGSSYNEQFF. The CDR3 nucleotides read TGCGCCAGCAGCCCCTATAGCGGGAGCTCCTACAATGAGCAGTTCTTC.

V and J are TRBV19 and TRBJ1-1; a possible D gene is TRBD1 (5 bases). V lost 3 bases, J lost 3 bases, and 11 bases lay in between. The CDR3 length is 14 residues. Germline CDR1 reads LNHDA; CDR2 reads SQIVND (reference sequence). The CDR3 coding sequence is TGTGCCAGTAGTATCATAGGGGCGCACACTGAAGCTTTCTTT. Amino acid sequence: CASSIIGAHTEAFF.

Here the CDR3 DNA reads TGTGCCACCAGCAGAGATCTACGGACAAATCAGCCCCAGCATTTT. It encodes CATSRDLRTNQPQHF. The V gene is TRBV15, the J gene TRBJ1-5, with D perhaps matching TRBD1 (5 bases). Germline loops: CDR1 LNHNV, CDR2 YYDKDF (reference sequence). V was trimmed by 0 bases and J by 4 bases, leaving 10 bases between them. The CDR3 has 15 residues.